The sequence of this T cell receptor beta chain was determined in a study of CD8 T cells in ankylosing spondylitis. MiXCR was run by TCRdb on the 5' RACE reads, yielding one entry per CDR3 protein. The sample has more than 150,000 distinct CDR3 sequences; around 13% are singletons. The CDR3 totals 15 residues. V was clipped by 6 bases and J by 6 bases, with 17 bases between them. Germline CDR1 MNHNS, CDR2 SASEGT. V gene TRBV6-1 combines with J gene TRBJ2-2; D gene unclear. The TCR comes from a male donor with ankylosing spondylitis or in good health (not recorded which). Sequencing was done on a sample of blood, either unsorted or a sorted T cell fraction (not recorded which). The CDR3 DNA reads TGTGCCAGCAGGCCCAGTGAGGTGATGGCCGGGGAGCTGTTTTTT. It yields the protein CASRPSEVMAGELFF.